What follows are 25 T cell receptor beta chains derived from one specimen sequenced in a study of blood T cell repertoires in COVID-19. Clones were sequenced by immunoSEQ multiplex PCR, and TCRdb holds only the in-frame ones, with some missing. This table holds tens of thousands of clones, roughly four fifths found once. The sequencing sample was made of peripheral blood. The receptors stem from a human donor in a cohort sampled during active COVID-19.

The table lists this clone with a count of one. J is TRBJ2-3 and V is TRBV3-1 (or the pseudogene TRBV3-2), with a tentative D call TRBD2 (5 bases). Trimming took off 1 base at V and 4 bases at J, with 15 bases between the two ends. CDR1 is LGHDT, CDR2 YNNKEL, per germline (reference sequence). CDR3 length: 16 residues. For the CDR3, the DNA is TGTGCCAGCAGCCAAGCCCTAGCACCCCCGGCAGATACGCAGTATTTT. This codes for CASSQALAPPADTQYF.

The CDR3 loop is CASSLSGTGNQPQHF. CDR3 coding DNA: TGTGCCAGCAGTTTATCCGGGACAGGGAATCAGCCCCAGCATTTT. The chain is built from TRBV27 and TRBJ1-5; 9 bases align to TRBD1. The germline V gene has CDR1 MNHEY and CDR2 SMNVEV (reference sequence). With 0 bases clipped from V and 4 bases from J, the junction kept 1 base outside the gene matches. This CDR3 spans 15 amino acids.

This clone was found once. DNA for the CDR3: TGCAGTGCTCTTGAGTCGGGTCAGTTCTTC. Translated: CSALESGQFF. The chain couples TRBV20-1 to TRBJ2-1; D gene unclear. Trimming removed 5 bases from V and 13 bases from J, with 12 bases in between. Looked up from germline, CDR1 is DFQATT and CDR2 is SNEGSKA (reference sequence). CDR3 length equals 10 residues.

The chain links TRBV7-2 to TRBJ2-3; 7 bases line up with TRBD1. With 0 bases clipped from V and 4 bases from J, the junction kept 10 bases outside the gene matches. The CDR3 is 17 amino acids. CDR1 SGHTA and CDR2 FQGNSA come from the germline V gene. The CDR3 sequence is CASSLARNRGSADTQYF. CDR3 nucleotides: TGTGCCAGCAGCTTAGCCCGAAACAGGGGATCAGCAGATACGCAGTATTTT.

V and J are TRBV7-3 and TRBJ1-4; the match to TRBD1 covers 9 bases. The CDR3 has 19 amino acids. Germline CDR1 is SGHTA and CDR2 is FQGTGA. J gave up 0 bases and V 4 bases, and 12 bases lay outside the gene matches. The CDR3 DNA sequence: TGTGCCAGCAGCTGGATTCGGGACAGGGTTTCTGCAACTAATGAAAAACTGTTTTTT. Amino acid sequence: CASSWIRDRVSATNEKLFF.

This clone was recorded once. The V and J genes are TRBV9 and TRBJ2-2, with TRBD2 as a possible D gene (6 bases). Germline V gives CDR1 SGDLS, CDR2 YYNGEE. Between the trimmed V and J ends, which lost 3 bases and 0 bases, there was a span of 12 bases. This CDR3 contains 16 residues. For the CDR3, the DNA is TGTGCCAGCAGCGAGGGCCTAGCGCCGAACACCGGGGAGCTGTTTTTT. Translating gives CASSEGLAPNTGELFF.

The chain carries TRBV2 and TRBJ2-2; no clear D gene. Germline values: CDR1 SNHLY, CDR2 FYNNEI. The V and J ends lost 6 bases and 0 bases respectively, with 11 bases between them. The CDR3 totals 15 residues. In DNA form, the CDR3 reads TGTGCCAGCAGCTCGATCCCGGCGAACACCGGGGAGCTGTTTTTT. Translating it yields CASSSIPANTGELFF.

V gene TRBV7-8 combines with J gene TRBJ2-2; TRBD2 aligns across 9 bases. This CDR3 has 14 residues. Trimming at V came to 6 bases and at J to 7 bases, leaving 6 bases not matched to a gene. The germline gives CDR1 SGHVS, CDR2 FQNEAQ. The CDR3 coding sequence is TGTGCCAGCAGAGCTAGCGGGGTTGGCGGGGAGCTGTTTTTT. Translation: CASRASGVGGELFF.

This chain uses TRBV6-5 with TRBJ2-5; D remains unclear. Looked up from germline, CDR1 is MNHEY and CDR2 is SVGAGI. The CDR3 has 13 amino acids. The germline V and J ends were trimmed by 3 bases and 7 bases, with 12 bases remaining between them. CDR3 DNA sequence: TGTGCCAGCAGTTATGCGCCCTCAGGGACCCAGTACTTC. It encodes CASSYAPSGTQYF.

The CDR3 bases are TGTGCCAGCAGTTACTCAACCGGTAATGAAAAACTGTTTTTT. Its translation is CASSYSTGNEKLFF. This chain connects TRBV6-5 to TRBJ1-4; D unresolved. CDR1 is MNHEY and CDR2 is SVGAGI in the germline V gene. This CDR3 contains 14 residues. V dropped 0 bases and J dropped 4 bases, with 6 bases sitting between them.

J is TRBJ1-1 and V is TRBV13; TRBD1 is a possible D gene (5 bases). V was clipped by 5 bases and J by 6 bases, with 28 bases between them. The CDR3 covers 18 residues. CDR1 PRHDT and CDR2 FYEKMQ come from the germline V gene (reference sequence). Written as DNA, the CDR3 is TGTGCCAGCAGCAAATCCGTAAGACAGAAGGTTGGAGGGGCTGAAGCTTTCTTT. Residues: CASSKSVRQKVGGAEAFF.

This clone was detected once. The chain links TRBV7-2 to TRBJ2-7; 7 bases are a match to TRBD2. This CDR3 comprises 15 residues. The ends lost 5 bases at V and 0 bases at J; junction bases unmatched: 7. CDR1 is SGHTA and CDR2 is FQGNSA in the germline V gene. The CDR3 protein is CASSLLGGSSYEQYF. As DNA, the CDR3 is TGTGCCAGCAGCCTGCTGGGGGGGAGCTCCTACGAGCAGTACTTC.

This clone has only a few counts. The rearrangement joins TRBV6-1 to TRBJ1-5, with a possible D match to TRBD1 (5 bases). V lost 0 bases and J 6 bases, leaving 12 bases between the germline ends. This CDR3 is 15 amino acids long. Germline-derived CDR1 and CDR2 are MNHNS and SASEGT. CDR3 DNA: TGTGCCAGCAGTGAAGCCCCCACAGGAACTCAGCCCCAGCATTTT. Amino acid sequence: CASSEAPTGTQPQHF.

This chain connects TRBV3-1 (or the pseudogene TRBV3-2) to TRBJ1-1, with D perhaps matching TRBD1 (5 bases). Germline V lookup: CDR1 LGHDT, CDR2 YNNKEL (reference sequence). Deletions cut 5 bases from V and 7 bases from J, with 17 bases between. The length of the CDR3 is 14 residues. As DNA, the CDR3 is TGTGCCAGCAGCTTGGGGCACGGGGGAGGTGAAGCTTTCTTT. It specifies CASSLGHGGGEAFF.

The chain combines TRBV5-3 with TRBJ1-1; 8 bases are a match to TRBD1. TRBV5-3 carries the ORF label, with uncertain function. This CDR3 is 15 amino acids long. V was clipped by 2 bases and J by 4 bases; unmatched bases: 7. CDR3 amino acids: CARSFGDRCGTEAFF. DNA for the CDR3: TGTGCCAGAAGCTTTGGGGACAGGTGCGGCACTGAAGCTTTCTTT.

This clone has a single count. The chain couples TRBV27 to TRBJ2-2; D may be TRBD2 (7 bases). Trimming left V 4 bases short and J 2 bases short, with 17 bases between. The CDR3 is 17 amino acids. CDR1 and CDR2 from the germline V gene are MNHEY and SMNVEV (reference sequence). The CDR3 DNA reads as TGTGCCAGCAGTTGGGGTGGGGGGGGCCATAACACCGGGGAGCTGTTTTTT. As protein: CASSWGGGGHNTGELFF.

This chain links TRBV10-3 with TRBJ2-7; D is unclear. The germline gives CDR1 ENHRY, CDR2 SYGVKD. Trimming stripped 2 bases from V and 2 bases from J, with 10 bases between. This CDR3 region has 14 residues. CDR3 nucleotide sequence: TGTGCCATCAGTGAGGACACCCCGACCTACGAGCAGTACTTC. Translating it yields CAISEDTPTYEQYF.

V usage is TRBV6-5 and J usage is TRBJ2-7; a weak D match, TRBD1 (6 bases). There are 15 residues in the CDR3. V lost 6 bases, J lost 3 bases, and 18 bases lay in between. Germline lookup yields CDR1 MNHEY and CDR2 SVGAGI. Here the CDR3 DNA reads TGTGCCAGCAGCGCCGACCCGGGACACAGCTACGAGCAGTACTTC. Amino acids: CASSADPGHSYEQYF.

This rearrangement joins TRBV5-1 to TRBJ1-5, with D maybe TRBD1 (5 bases). CDR3 length equals 16 residues. V shed 4 bases and J shed 6 bases, with 20 bases lying between them. CDR1 is SGHRS and CDR2 is YFSETQ in the germline V gene. CDR3 DNA sequence: TGCGCCAGCAGCGCCACACCCCAGGGCGGCAGTCAGCCCCAGCATTTT. Its translation: CASSATPQGGSQPQHF.

V is TRBV29-1 and J is TRBJ1-4; 9 nucleotides agree with TRBD1. This CDR3 comprises 14 residues. Germline V CDR1 and CDR2: SQVTM, ANQGSEA. V shed 7 bases, J shed 6 bases, and the junction held 9 bases outside the gene matches. The CDR3 spells CSAYKDRGDEKLFF. The CDR3 coding sequence is TGCAGCGCCTACAAGGACAGGGGAGATGAAAAACTGTTTTTT. The variable domain in full, with the rest retrieved from reference TRBV29-1 and TRBJ1-4, is SAVISQKPSRDICQRGTSLTIQCQVDSQVTMMFWYRQQPGQSLTLIATANQGSEATYESGFVIDKFPISRPNLTFSTLTVSNMSPEDSSIYLCSAYKDRGDEKLFFGSGTQLSVL.

The chain recombines TRBV27 with TRBJ2-7; D possibly corresponds to TRBD1 (7 bases). Deletions cut 6 bases from V and 4 bases from J, with 19 bases between. Germline assignment: CDR1 MNHEY and CDR2 SMNVEV (reference sequence). This CDR3 has 15 residues. The CDR3 protein is CASSLMPRGEYEQYF. DNA of the CDR3: TGTGCCAGCAGCCTTATGCCCAGGGGGGAATACGAGCAGTACTTC.

This chain connects TRBV6-1 to TRBJ1-5, with 8 bases matching TRBD1. Germline V gene sequence: CDR1 MNHNS, CDR2 SASEGT. The CDR3 runs to 17 residues. V lost 2 bases and J lost 3; bases outside the gene matches: 9. CDR3 DNA sequence: TGTGCCAGCAGTGAACTGGACAGGGTAAGGGACAATCAGCCCCAGCATTTT. Translating gives CASSELDRVRDNQPQHF.

J is TRBJ1-1 and V is TRBV7-9, with no clear D. The V gene's germline CDR1 is SEHNR and CDR2 FQNEAQ (reference sequence). The V end was cut by 7 bases, the J end by 3 bases, with 24 bases between. The CDR3 length is 17 residues. Here the CDR3 DNA reads TGTGCCAGCACCCCCCCGGAGGTACTTGGGGTGGACACTGAAGCTTTCTTT. This codes for CASTPPEVLGVDTEAFF.

The rearrangement joins TRBV19 to TRBJ2-7; TRBD2 agrees at 11 bases. The V and J ends lost 2 bases and 7 bases, in that order; junction bases with no gene match: 13. This CDR3 region has 17 residues. Germline CDR1 LNHDA, CDR2 SQIVND (reference sequence). The CDR3, as DNA: TGTGCCAGTAGTATACGCTCCGGGACTAGCGGTGCTCCTGAGCAGTACTTC. It codes for CASSIRSGTSGAPEQYF.

The chain links TRBV7-9 to TRBJ2-7; 8 bases are shared with TRBD2. Germline CDR1 and CDR2: SEHNR and FQNEAQ (reference sequence). This CDR3 contains 13 residues. CDR3 nucleotide sequence: TGTGCTCTGCGGGGGGTCGGGATCCACGAGCAGTACTTC. This translates into CALRGVGIHEQYF.